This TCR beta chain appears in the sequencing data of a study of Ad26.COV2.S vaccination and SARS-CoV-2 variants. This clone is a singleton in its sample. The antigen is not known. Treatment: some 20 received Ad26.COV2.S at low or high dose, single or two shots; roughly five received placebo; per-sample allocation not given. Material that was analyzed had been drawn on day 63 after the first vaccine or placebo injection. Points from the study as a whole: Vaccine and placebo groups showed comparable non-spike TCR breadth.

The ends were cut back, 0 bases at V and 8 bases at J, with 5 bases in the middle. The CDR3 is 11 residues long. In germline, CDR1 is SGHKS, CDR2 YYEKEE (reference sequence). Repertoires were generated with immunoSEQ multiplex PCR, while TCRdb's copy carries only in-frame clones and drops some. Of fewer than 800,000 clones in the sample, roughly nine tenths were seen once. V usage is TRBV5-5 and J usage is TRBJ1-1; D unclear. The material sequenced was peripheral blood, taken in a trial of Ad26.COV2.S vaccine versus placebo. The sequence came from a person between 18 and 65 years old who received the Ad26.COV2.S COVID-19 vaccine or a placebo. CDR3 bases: TGTGCCAGCAGCTTGGGTCGGGAAGCTTTCTTT. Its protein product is CASSLGREAFF.